This T cell receptor beta chain was sequenced for a study of early T cells in non-severe SARS-CoV-2 infection. Study background: Unsorted whole blood bulk RNA was sequenced, with unpaired chains. Study-wide findings and caveats: Clonotype matching in VDJdb favored anti-spike CD8 responses and did not capture private and CD4 specificities.

Unique molecular identifiers were attached to individual cDNA molecules. TCRdb fed the 5' RACE reads into MiXCR, producing one record per CDR3 protein. The data show tens of thousands of distinct CDR3 sequences, approximately 6.1% seen once. The sample holds many counts of this clonotype. Antigen unknown. The V end lost 0 bases, the J end lost 0 bases, and 20 bases lay between the germline ends. CDR3 length equals 20 residues. CDR1 is LGHDT and CDR2 is YNNKEL in the germline V gene (reference sequence). Sample: whole blood, taken at baseline. V usage is TRBV3-1 and J usage is TRBJ2-2; the D is unclear. The receptor comes from an adult who was a healthcare worker with PCR-confirmed SARS-CoV-2 infection or an uninfected control (not recorded which). CDR3: CASSQDRVRSSRANTGELFF. As DNA, the CDR3 is TGTGCCAGCAGCCAAGATCGTGTCAGATCATCTCGCGCGAACACCGGGGAGCTGTTTTTT.